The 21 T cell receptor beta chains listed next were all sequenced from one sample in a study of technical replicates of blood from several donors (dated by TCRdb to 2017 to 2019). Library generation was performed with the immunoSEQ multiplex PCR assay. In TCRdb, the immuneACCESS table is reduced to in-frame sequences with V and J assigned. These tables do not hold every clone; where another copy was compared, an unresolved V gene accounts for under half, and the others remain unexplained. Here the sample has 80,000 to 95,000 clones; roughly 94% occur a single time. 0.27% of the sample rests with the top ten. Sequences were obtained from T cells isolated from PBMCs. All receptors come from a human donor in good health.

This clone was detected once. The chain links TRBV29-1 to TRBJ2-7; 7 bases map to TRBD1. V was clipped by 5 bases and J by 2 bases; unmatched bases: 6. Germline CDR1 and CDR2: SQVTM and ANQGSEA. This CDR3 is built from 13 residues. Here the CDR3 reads CSVTNQGAYEQYF. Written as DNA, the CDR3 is TGCAGCGTTACCAACCAGGGGGCCTACGAGCAGTACTTC.

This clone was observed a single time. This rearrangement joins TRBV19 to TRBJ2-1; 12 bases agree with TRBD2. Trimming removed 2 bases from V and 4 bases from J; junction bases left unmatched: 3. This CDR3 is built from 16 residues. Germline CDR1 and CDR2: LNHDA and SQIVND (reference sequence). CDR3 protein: CASSITGTSGYNEQFF. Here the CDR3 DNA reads TGTGCCAGTAGTATAACCGGGACTAGCGGGTACAATGAGCAGTTCTTC.

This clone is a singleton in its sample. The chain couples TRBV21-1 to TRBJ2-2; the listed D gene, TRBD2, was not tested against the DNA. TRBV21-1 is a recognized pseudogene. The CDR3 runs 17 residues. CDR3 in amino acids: CASSKALWAGSTGELFF. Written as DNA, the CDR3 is TGTGCCAGCAGCAAAGCGCTTTGGGCGGGATCTACCGGGGAGCTGTTTTTT.

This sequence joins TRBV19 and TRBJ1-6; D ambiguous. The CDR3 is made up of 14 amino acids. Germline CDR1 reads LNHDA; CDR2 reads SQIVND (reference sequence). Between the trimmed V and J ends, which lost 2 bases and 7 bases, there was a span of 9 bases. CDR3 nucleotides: TGTGCCAGTAGTATAAGGCAGGCCAATTCACCCCTCCACTTT. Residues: CASSIRQANSPLHF.

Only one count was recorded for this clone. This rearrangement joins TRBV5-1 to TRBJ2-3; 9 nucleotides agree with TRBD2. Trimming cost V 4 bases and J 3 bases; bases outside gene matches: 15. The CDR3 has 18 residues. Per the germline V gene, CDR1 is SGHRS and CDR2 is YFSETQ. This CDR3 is CASSTRRGAGLATDTQYF. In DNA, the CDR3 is TGCGCCAGCAGCACACGCCGGGGAGCGGGACTAGCAACAGATACGCAGTATTTT.

For the CDR3, the DNA is TGTGCCAGCAGCCCCTCCGGGACAGGGTTCGCTGAAGCTTTCTTT. Its protein product is CASSPSGTGFAEAFF. The chain couples TRBV7-9 to TRBJ1-1; TRBD1 matches at 9 bases. This CDR3 spans 15 amino acids. Unmatched junction bases numbered 10, after V lost 5 bases and J lost 6 bases. The germline CDR1 and CDR2 sequences are SEHNR and FQNEAQ (reference sequence).

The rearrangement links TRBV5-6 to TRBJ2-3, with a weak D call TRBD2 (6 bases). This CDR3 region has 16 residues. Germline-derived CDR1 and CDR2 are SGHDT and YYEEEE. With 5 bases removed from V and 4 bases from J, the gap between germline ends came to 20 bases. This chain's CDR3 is CASRLFGREVPDTQYF. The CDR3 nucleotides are TGTGCCAGCAGACTGTTCGGCAGGGAGGTTCCAGATACGCAGTATTTT.

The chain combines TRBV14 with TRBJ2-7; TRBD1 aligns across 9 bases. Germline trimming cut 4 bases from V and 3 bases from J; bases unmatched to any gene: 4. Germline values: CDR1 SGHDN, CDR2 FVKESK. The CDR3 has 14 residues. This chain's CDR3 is CASSRTGGGYEQYF. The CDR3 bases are TGTGCCAGCAGCCGCACAGGGGGCGGCTACGAGCAGTACTTC.

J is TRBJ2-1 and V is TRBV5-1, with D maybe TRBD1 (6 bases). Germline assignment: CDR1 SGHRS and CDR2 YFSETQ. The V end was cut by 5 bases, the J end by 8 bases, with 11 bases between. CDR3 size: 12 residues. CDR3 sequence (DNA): TGCGCCAGCAGATCAAGACAGGATGAGCAGTTCTTC. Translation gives CASRSRQDEQFF.

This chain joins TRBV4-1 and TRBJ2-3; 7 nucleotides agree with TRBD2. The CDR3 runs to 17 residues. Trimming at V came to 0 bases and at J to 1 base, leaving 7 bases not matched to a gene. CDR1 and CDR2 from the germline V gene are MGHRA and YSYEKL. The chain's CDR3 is CASSQDPDAGGTDTQYF. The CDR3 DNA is TGCGCCAGCAGCCAAGATCCCGACGCGGGAGGCACAGATACGCAGTATTTT.

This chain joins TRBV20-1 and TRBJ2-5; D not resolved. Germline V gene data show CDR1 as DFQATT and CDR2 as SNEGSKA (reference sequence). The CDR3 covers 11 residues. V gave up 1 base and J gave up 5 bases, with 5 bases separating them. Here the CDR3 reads CSARVRETQYF. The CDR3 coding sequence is TGCAGTGCTAGAGTGAGGGAGACCCAGTACTTC.

CDR3 sequence: CASSGERSSSYNEQFF. As DNA, the CDR3 is TGTGCCAGCAGTGGGGAGCGGTCGAGCTCCTACAATGAGCAGTTCTTC. The chain carries TRBV27 and TRBJ2-1; TRBD2 might be the D (5 bases). Trimming removed 5 bases at V and 0 bases at J, with 14 bases between. Germline values: CDR1 MNHEY, CDR2 SMNVEV (reference sequence). The CDR3 has 16 amino acids.

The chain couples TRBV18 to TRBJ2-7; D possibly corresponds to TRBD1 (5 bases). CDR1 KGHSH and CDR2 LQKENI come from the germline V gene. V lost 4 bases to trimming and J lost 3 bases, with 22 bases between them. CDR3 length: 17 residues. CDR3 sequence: CASSQYMIGTGFYEQYF. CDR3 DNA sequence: TGTGCCAGCTCACAATACATGATCGGCACAGGATTCTACGAGCAGTACTTC.

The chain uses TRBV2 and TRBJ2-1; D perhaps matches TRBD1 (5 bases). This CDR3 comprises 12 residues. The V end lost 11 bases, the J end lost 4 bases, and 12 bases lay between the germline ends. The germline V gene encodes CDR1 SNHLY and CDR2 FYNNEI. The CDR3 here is CAGRQSYNEQFF. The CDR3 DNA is TGTGCCGGAAGACAGTCTTACAATGAGCAGTTCTTC.

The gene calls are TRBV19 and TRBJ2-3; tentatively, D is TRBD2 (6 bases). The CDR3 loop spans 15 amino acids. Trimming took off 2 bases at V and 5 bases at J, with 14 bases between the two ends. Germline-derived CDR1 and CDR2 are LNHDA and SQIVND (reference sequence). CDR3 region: CASSILSGLGDTQYF. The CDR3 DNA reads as TGTGCCAGTAGTATACTTAGCGGCCTAGGAGATACGCAGTATTTT.

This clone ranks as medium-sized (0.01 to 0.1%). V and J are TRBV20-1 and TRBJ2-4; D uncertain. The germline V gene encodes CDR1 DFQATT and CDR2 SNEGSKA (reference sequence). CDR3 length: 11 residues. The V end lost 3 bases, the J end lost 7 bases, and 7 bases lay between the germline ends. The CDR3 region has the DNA TGCAGTGCTAGTGTTGCGAACATTCAGTACTTC. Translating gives CSASVANIQYF.

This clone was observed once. The CDR3: CAWRGQGFSYEQYF. The CDR3 coding sequence is TGTGCCTGGAGGGGTCAGGGGTTTTCCTACGAGCAGTACTTC. The chain combines TRBV30 with TRBJ2-7, with D maybe TRBD1 (6 bases). CDR1 and CDR2 (germline): GTSNPN, SVGIG (reference sequence). Deletions cut 3 bases from V and 1 base from J, with 13 bases between. The length of the CDR3 is 14 residues.

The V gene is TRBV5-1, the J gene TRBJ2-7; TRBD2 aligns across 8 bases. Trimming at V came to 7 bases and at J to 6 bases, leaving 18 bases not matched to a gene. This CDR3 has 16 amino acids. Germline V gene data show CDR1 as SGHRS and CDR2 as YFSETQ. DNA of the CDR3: TGCGCCAGCCCCGCCTGTTGTACTTGGCGGGGGGCCGAGCAGTACTTC. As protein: CASPACCTWRGAEQYF.

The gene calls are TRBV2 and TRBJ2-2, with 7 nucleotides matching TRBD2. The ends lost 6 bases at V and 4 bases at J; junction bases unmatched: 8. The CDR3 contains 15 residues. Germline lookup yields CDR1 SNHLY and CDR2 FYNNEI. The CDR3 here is CASRTQTGGTGELFF. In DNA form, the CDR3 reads TGTGCCAGCAGGACACAAACGGGAGGCACCGGGGAGCTGTTTTTT.

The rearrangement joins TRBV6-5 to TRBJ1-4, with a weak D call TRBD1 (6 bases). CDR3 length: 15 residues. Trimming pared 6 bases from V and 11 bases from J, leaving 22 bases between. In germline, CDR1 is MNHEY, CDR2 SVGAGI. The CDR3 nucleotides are TGTGCCAGCAGCCCCCGACAGGCCCACGGGGGGAAACTGTTTTTT. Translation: CASSPRQAHGGKLFF.

The CDR3 bases are TGTGCCAGCAGCTGGATAGCGGGGGGGCTTTATGAGCAGTTCTTC. Translation: CASSWIAGGLYEQFF. The gene calls are TRBV11-2 and TRBJ2-1; 11 bases match TRBD2. Germline CDR1 and CDR2: SGHAT and FQNNGV. The CDR3 has 15 residues. V dropped 4 bases and J dropped 8; count of bases not matched to a gene: 7.